This entry is about one T cell receptor beta chain. Its antigen is undetermined. PCR employed 60 Vbeta and 13 Jbeta primers. The method was immunoSEQ multiplex PCR; TCRdb's version includes in-frame clones alone and lacks a portion of them. The sample holds around 90,000 clones, 86% seen once. This sample is drawn from a study of cytomegalovirus exposure and HLA in healthy donors. The overall study: In a previous analysis, about 100 million unique TCR beta sequences were found from 170 million or so T cells.

The CDR3 totals 16 residues. Germline values: CDR1 SGHAT, CDR2 FQNNGV. Trimming removed 5 bases from V and 3 bases from J, with 20 bases in between. Findings and caveats of the study: A missense variant in DCLRE1C was later tied to TCR beta V- and J-gene trimming.

This TCR derives from a man between 25 and 39 years old in good health and CMV-seropositive. Sample: PBMCs. V gene TRBV11-2 combines with J gene TRBJ2-7, with D possibly TRBD2 on 6 matching bases. CDR3 region: CASSPLRRAQDYEQYF. CDR3 bases: TGTGCCAGCAGCCCTCTTCGGAGGGCCCAAGACTACGAGCAGTACTTC.